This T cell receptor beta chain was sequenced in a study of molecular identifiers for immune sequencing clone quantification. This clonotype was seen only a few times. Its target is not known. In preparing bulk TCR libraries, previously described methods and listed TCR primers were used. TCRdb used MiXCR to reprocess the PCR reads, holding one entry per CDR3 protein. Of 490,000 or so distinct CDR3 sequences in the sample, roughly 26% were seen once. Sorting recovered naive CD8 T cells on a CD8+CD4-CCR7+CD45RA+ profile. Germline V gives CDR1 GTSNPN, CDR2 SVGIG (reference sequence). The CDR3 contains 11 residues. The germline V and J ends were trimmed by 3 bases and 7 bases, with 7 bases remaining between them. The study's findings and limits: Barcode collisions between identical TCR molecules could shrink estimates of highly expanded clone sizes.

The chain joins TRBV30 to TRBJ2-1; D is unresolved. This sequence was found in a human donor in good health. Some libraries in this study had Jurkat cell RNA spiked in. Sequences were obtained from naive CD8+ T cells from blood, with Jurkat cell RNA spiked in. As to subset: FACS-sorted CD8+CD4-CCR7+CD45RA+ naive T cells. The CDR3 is CAWSFPNEQFF. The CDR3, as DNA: TGTGCCTGGAGCTTCCCTAATGAGCAGTTCTTC.